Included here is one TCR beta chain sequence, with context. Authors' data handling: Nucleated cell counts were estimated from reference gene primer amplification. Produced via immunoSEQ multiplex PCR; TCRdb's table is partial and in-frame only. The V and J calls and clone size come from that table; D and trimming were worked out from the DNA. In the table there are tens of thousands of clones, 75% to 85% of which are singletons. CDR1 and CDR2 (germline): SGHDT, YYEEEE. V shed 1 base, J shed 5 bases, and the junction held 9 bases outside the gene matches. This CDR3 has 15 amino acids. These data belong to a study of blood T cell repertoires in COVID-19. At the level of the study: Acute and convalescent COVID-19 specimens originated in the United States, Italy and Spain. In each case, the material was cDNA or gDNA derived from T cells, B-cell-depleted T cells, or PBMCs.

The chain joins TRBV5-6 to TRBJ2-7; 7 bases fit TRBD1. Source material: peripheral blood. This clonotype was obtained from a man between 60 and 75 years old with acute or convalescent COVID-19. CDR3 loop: CASSLKGGVWHEQYF. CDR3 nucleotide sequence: TGTGCCAGCAGCTTGAAAGGGGGCGTTTGGCACGAGCAGTACTTC.